The 9 T cell receptor beta chains below were found in one sample sequenced in a study of CD8 T cells in Susac syndrome. Random hexamers were used to reverse transcribe roughly 0.5 to 1 ug of RNA. TCRdb re-analysed the immunoSEQ multiplex PCR reads in MiXCR, keeping a single row per CDR3 protein. The sample has 100,000 or so distinct CDR3 sequences; 95% are singletons. The specimen was CD8+ T cells from PBMCs. The receptor set was obtained from a human donor with Susac syndrome.

J is TRBJ2-5 and V is TRBV10-2, with unresolved D. V was clipped by 8 bases and J by 5 bases, with 15 bases between them. This CDR3 is built from 13 residues. In germline, CDR1 is WSHSY, CDR2 SAAADI. The CDR3 DNA sequence: TGCGCCAGCGCCCCTCTGGGCGTGGAGACCCAGTACTTC. This gives the protein CASAPLGVETQYF.

The rearrangement joins TRBV24-1 to TRBJ2-3, with 7 bases lining up with TRBD1. V lost 2 bases and J lost 6; bases outside the gene matches: 7. Per the germline V gene, CDR1 is KGHDR and CDR2 is SFDVKD. The CDR3 is 15 residues long. The CDR3 DNA follows: TGTGCCACCAGTGATTCGGGACAGCACGGGGATACGCAGTATTTT. This codes for CATSDSGQHGDTQYF.

Written as DNA, the CDR3 is TGTGCCAGCAGCTTGACTAGCGGGGTTGGTGAGCAGTACTTC. Amino acids: CASSLTSGVGEQYF. V is TRBV5-6 and J is TRBJ2-7, with 10 positions matching TRBD2. V lost 1 base to trimming and J lost 7 bases; unmatched junction nucleotides: 5. The CDR3 loop spans 14 amino acids. The V gene's germline CDR1 is SGHDT and CDR2 YYEEEE.

This chain uses TRBV5-5 with TRBJ2-1; the D gene could be TRBD1 or TRBD2 (5 bases each). Trimming cost V 2 bases and J 7 bases, with 16 bases left between them. This CDR3 is built from 15 residues. Germline CDR1 SGHKS, CDR2 YYEKEE (reference sequence). CDR3 in amino acids: CASSFYWGSGNEQFF. The CDR3 DNA reads TGTGCCAGCAGCTTTTATTGGGGGAGCGGAAATGAGCAGTTCTTC.

The chain carries TRBV4-1 and TRBJ1-1; perhaps TRBD1 as D (5 bases). CDR1 and CDR2 (germline): MGHRA, YSYEKL. The CDR3 is made up of 14 amino acids. V lost 4 bases, J lost 5 bases, and 14 bases lay in between. The DNA for the CDR3 is TGCGCCAGCAGCCCATTGGGGGGGATTACTGAAGCTTTCTTT. Residues: CASSPLGGITEAFF.

The chain uses TRBV7-8 and TRBJ2-7; D call uncertain. V was clipped by 1 base and J by 4 bases, with 11 bases between them. The germline gives CDR1 SGHVS, CDR2 FQNEAQ. This CDR3 is 14 amino acids long. CDR3 loop: CASSLEIVVYEQYF. CDR3 DNA: TGTGCCAGCAGCTTAGAAATCGTCGTTTACGAGCAGTACTTC.

The chain recombines TRBV5-1 with TRBJ2-3; D is perhaps TRBD2 (6 bases). Germline CDR1 SGHRS, CDR2 YFSETQ. This CDR3 has 13 residues. V was cut by 3 bases and J by 6 bases, with 11 bases left in between. The CDR3 sequence: CASSSLARDTQYF. The CDR3 DNA follows: TGCGCCAGCAGCTCTCTAGCGAGGGATACGCAGTATTTT.

The rearrangement links TRBV14 to TRBJ2-2; D gene ambiguous. The CDR3 sequence is 14 residues long. Germline loops: CDR1 SGHDN, CDR2 FVKESK. Between the trimmed V and J ends, which lost 5 bases and 3 bases, there was a span of 10 bases. The CDR3 loop reads CASSSQVDTGELFF. DNA for the CDR3: TGTGCCAGCAGCTCCCAGGTGGACACCGGGGAGCTGTTTTTT.

V is TRBV14 and J is TRBJ1-2; D unresolved. Per germline, CDR1 SGHDN and CDR2 FVKESK. The CDR3 has 15 residues. V was cut by 0 bases and J by 0 bases, with 8 bases left in between. The CDR3 reads CASSQDPNPNYGYTF. The CDR3 DNA follows: TGTGCCAGCAGCCAAGACCCGAATCCTAACTATGGCTACACCTTC.